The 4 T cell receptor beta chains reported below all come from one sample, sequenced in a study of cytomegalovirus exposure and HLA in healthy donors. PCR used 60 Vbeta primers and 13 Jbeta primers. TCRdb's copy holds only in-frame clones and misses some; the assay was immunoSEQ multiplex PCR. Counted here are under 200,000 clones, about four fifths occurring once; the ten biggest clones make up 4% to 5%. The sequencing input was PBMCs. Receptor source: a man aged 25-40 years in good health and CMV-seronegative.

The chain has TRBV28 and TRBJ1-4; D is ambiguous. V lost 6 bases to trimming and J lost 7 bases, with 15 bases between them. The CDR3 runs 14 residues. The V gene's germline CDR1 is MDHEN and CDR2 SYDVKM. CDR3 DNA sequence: TGTGCCAGCAGCGAGAGGTTATGGAGTGAAAAACTGTTTTTT. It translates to CASSERLWSEKLFF. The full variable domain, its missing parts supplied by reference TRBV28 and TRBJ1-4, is DVKVTQSSRYLVKRTGEKVFLECVQDMDHENMFWYRQDPGLGLRLIYFSYDVKMKEKGDIPEGYSVSREKKERFSLILESASTNQTSMYLCASSERLWSEKLFFGSGTQLSVL.

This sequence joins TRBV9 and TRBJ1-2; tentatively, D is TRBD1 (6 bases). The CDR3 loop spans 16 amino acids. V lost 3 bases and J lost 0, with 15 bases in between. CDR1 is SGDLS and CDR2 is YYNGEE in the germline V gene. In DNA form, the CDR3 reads TGTGCCAGCAGCGAGGCTGGACAGCTAACTAACTATGGCTACACCTTC. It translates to CASSEAGQLTNYGYTF.

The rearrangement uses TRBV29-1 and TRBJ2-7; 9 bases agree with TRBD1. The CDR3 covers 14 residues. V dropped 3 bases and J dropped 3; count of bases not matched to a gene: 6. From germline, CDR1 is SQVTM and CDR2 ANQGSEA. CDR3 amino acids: CSVDGQGSYYEQYF. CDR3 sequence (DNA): TGCAGCGTTGACGGACAGGGGTCTTACTACGAGCAGTACTTC.

The CDR3 DNA reads TGCAGCGCTGTCGGGTATACCTACGAGCAGTACTTC. It is translated as CSAVGYTYEQYF. The chain recombines TRBV29-1 with TRBJ2-7; no clear D. V dropped 7 bases and J dropped 2 bases, with 12 bases sitting between them. The CDR3 totals 12 residues. Looked up from germline, CDR1 is SQVTM and CDR2 is ANQGSEA.